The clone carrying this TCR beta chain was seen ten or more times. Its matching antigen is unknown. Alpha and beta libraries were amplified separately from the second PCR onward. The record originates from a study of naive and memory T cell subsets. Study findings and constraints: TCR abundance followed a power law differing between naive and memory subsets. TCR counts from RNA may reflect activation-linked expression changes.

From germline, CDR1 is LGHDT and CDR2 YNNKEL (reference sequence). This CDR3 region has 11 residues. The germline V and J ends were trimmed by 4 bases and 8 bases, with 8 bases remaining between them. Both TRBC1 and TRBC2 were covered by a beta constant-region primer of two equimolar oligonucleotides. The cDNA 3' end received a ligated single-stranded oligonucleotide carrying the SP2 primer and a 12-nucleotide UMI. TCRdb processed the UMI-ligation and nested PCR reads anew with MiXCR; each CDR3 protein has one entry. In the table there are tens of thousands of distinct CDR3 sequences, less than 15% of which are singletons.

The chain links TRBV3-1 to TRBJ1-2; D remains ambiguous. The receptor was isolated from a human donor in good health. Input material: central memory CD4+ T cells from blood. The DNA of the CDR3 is TGTGCCAGCAGCCGTACTGGGGGCTACACCTTC. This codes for CASSRTGGYTF.